This T cell receptor beta chain comes out of a study of shared clonotypes between healthy human individuals. CD45RO-negative cells were positively selected for CCR7, leaving out terminally differentiated effector memory CD45RA+ cells. The donor cohort consisted entirely of Caucasian adults residing in Nashville, Tennessee. Generated by immunoSEQ multiplex PCR, the TCRdb table keeps only in-frame clones and is missing some. The table has a few million clones, around 93% seen once. Germline CDR1 SEHNR, CDR2 FQNEAQ (reference sequence). CDR3 size: 15 residues. Trimming removed 1 base at V and 6 bases at J, with 14 bases between.

The chain uses TRBV7-9 and TRBJ2-3; either TRBD1 or TRBD2 may supply D (5 bases each). Sequenced sample: naive CD8+ T cells from PBMCs. This receptor was identified in a man between 18 and 29 years old in good health. Some clones in this sample may be carry-over from other donors' samples. CDR3 residues: CASSLVPDWGDTQYF. The CDR3 coding sequence is TGTGCCAGCAGCTTAGTCCCGGACTGGGGGGATACGCAGTATTTT.